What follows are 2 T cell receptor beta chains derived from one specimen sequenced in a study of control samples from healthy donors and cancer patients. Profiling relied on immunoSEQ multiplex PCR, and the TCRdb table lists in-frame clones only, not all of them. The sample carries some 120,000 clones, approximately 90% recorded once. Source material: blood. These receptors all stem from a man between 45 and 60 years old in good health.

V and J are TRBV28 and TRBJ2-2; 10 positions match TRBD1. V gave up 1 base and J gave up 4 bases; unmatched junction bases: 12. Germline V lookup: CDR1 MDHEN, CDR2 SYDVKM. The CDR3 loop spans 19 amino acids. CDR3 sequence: CASSLSYGGQGFSTGELFF. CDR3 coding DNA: TGTGCCAGCAGTTTATCCTATGGGGGACAGGGGTTTTCCACCGGGGAGCTGTTTTTT.

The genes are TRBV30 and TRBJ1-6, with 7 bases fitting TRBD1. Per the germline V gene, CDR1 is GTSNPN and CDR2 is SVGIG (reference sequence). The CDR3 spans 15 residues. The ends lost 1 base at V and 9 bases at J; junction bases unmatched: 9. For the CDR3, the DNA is TGTGCCTGGAGTGCCCGGACAGGCTCGAGTTCACCCCTCCACTTT. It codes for CAWSARTGSSSPLHF.